The TCR beta chain under discussion was sequenced for a study of cytomegalovirus exposure and HLA in healthy donors. Study as a whole: A later analysis reported the 130 or so validation repertoires used the same platform as the approximately 650 first-cohort repertoires.

In its sample, this clone was seen once. The antigen is not known. Points from the study as a whole: The tendency of first-cohort TCR clusters to co-occur in the approximately 110 validation repertoires was identified by a subsequent analysis. High specificity and sensitivity for cytomegalovirus status were reported for the classifier.

The junction had 11 bases not matched to a gene; V was cut back by 7 bases and J by 1 base. The germline V gene has CDR1 LNHDA and CDR2 SQIVND (reference sequence). This CDR3 has 17 residues. The protocol was immunoSEQ multiplex PCR, while the TCRdb copy is restricted to in-frame clones and leaves out a portion. The table has over 150,000 clones, roughly 90% seen once; the top ten hold 4% to 5%. Source material: PBMCs. The chain combines TRBV19 with TRBJ1-5; 9 bases match TRBD1. The TCR sequence derives from a man between 18 and 29 years old in good health and CMV-seropositive. The CDR3 DNA is TGTGCCAGTAAAAAAAACCCGGGACAGGGAAGCAATCAGCCCCAGCATTTT. It specifies CASKKNPGQGSNQPQHF.